This T cell receptor beta chain derives from a study of T cells in Graves' hyperthyroidism and ophthalmopathy. Across the study: Sampling of peripheral blood happened at initial diagnosis, prior to any treatment.

RNA transcripts served as the template for amplifying TCR beta CDR3 regions. The HTBI primer set drove a first-round RT-PCR of the TCR CDR3. One entry per CDR3 protein results from TCRdb running MiXCR on the multiplex PCR reads. The sample holds roughly 530,000 distinct CDR3 sequences; 17% are singletons and the top ten take 17%. This clonotype was detected many times. What it binds is not known. Disease duration was under 3 months in the ophthalmopathy patients, who also had a Clinical Activity Score of at least 3 and a NOSPECS grade of at least 4. CDR1 is SGHTA, CDR2 FQGNSA, per germline. With 2 bases removed from V and 7 bases from J, the gap between germline ends came to 8 bases. This CDR3 spans 12 amino acids. Study findings and constraints: Model output signaled ophthalmopathy a median around 6.9 months ahead of onset.

The source is a woman aged 18 to 35 with Graves' ophthalmopathy. Sequenced sample: blood. The rearrangement links TRBV7-2 to TRBJ1-2, with unresolved D. The CDR3 DNA sequence: TGTGCCAGCAGCTTAACGGACCGTGGCTACACCTTC. This gives the protein CASSLTDRGYTF. The whole variable domain, filled in from reference TRBV7-2 and TRBJ1-2, reads GAGVSQSPSNKVTEKGKDVELRCDPISGHTALYWYRQSLGQGLEFLIYFQGNSAPDKSGLPSDRFSAERTGGSVSTLTIQRTQQEDSAVYLCASSLTDRGYTFGSGTRLTVV.